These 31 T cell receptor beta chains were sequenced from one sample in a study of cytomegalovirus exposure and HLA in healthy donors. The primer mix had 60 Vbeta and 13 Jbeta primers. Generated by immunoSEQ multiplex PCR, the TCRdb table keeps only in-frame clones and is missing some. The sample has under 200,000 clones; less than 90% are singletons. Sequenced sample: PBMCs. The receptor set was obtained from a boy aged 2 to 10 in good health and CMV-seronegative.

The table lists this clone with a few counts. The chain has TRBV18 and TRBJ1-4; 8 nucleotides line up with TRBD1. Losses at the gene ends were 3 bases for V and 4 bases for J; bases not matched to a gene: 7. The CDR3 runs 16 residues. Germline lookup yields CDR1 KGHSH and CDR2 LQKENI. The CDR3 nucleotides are TGTGCCAGCTCACCGTTACGGGACAGGAGTAATGAAAAACTGTTTTTT. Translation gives CASSPLRDRSNEKLFF.

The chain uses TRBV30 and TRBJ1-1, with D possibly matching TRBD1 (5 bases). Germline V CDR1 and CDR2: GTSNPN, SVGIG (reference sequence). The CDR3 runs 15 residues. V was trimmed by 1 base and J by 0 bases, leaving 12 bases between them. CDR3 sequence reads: CAWSESWGLNTEAFF. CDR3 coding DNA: TGTGCCTGGAGTGAAAGTTGGGGCTTGAACACTGAAGCTTTCTTT.

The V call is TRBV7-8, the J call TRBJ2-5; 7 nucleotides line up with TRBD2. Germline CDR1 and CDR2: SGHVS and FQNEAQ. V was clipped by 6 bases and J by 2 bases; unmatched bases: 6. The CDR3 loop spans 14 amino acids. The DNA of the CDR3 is TGTGCCAGCAGGCCCGGGACTACTCAAGAGACCCAGTACTTC. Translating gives CASRPGTTQETQYF.

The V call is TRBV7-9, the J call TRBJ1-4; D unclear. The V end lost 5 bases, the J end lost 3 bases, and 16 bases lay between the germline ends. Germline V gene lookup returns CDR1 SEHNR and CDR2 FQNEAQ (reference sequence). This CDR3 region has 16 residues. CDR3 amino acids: CASSPLGEVANEKLFF. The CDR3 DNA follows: TGTGCCAGCAGCCCACTCGGGGAGGTGGCTAATGAAAAACTGTTTTTT.

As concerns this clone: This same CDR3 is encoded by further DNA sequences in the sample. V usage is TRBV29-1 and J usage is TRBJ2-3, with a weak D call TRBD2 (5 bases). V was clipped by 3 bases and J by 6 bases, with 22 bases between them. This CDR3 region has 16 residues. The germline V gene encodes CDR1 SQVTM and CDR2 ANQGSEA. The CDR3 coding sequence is TGCAGCGTTGAGGGAGCCCGGGCCCCGATGGGGGATACGCAGTATTTT. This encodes CSVEGARAPMGDTQYF.

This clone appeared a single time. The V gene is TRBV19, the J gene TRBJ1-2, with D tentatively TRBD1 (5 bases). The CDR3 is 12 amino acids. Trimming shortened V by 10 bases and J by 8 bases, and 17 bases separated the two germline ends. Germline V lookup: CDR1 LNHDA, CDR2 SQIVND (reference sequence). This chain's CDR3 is CATTQRRGGYTF. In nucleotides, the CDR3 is TGTGCCACAACACAGCGTAGGGGCGGCTACACCTTC.

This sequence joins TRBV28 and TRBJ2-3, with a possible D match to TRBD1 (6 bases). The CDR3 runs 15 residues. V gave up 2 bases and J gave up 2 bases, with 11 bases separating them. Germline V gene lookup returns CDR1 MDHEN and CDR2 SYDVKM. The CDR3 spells CASSLAGVYTDTQYF. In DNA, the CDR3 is TGTGCCAGCAGTTTAGCAGGGGTCTACACAGATACGCAGTATTTT.

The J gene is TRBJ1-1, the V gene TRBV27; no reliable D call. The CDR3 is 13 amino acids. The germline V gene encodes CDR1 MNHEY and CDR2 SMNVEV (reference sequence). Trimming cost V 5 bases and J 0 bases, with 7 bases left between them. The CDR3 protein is CASSPRMNTEAFF. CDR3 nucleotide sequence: TGTGCCAGCAGTCCCCGTATGAACACTGAAGCTTTCTTT.

The CDR3 is CASSLVGGVWNEQFF. CDR3 DNA sequence: TGTGCCAGCAGCTTAGTCGGAGGGGTTTGGAATGAGCAGTTCTTC. The chain is built from TRBV11-2 and TRBJ2-1, with D maybe TRBD2 (6 bases). CDR1 is SGHAT, CDR2 FQNNGV, per germline. This CDR3 spans 15 amino acids. Trimming shortened V by 1 base and J by 7 bases, and 14 bases separated the two germline ends.

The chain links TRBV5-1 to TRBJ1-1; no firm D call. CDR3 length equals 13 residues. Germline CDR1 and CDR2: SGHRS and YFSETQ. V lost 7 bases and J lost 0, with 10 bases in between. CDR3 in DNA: TGCGCCAGCCACAATCAGGTGAACACTGAAGCTTTCTTT. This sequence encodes CASHNQVNTEAFF.

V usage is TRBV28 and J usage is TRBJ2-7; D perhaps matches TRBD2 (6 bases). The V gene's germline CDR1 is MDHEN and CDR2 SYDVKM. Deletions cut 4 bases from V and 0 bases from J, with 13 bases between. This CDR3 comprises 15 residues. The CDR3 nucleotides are TGTGCCAGCAGTTCACTTAGCGGATCCTCCTACGAGCAGTACTTC. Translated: CASSSLSGSSYEQYF.

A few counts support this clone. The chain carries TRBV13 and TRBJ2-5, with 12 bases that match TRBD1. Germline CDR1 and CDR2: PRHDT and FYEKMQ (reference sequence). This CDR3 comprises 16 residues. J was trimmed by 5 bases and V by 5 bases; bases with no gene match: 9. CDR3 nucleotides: TGTGCCAGCAGCCCAGCCGGGACAGGGGGCTGGGAGACCCAGTACTTC. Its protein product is CASSPAGTGGWETQYF.

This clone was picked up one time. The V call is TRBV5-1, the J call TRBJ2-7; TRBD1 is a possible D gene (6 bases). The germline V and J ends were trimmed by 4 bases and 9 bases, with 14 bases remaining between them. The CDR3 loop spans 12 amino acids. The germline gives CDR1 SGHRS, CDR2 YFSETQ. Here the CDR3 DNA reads TGCGCCAGCAGCAGGACAGCCGACGCGCAGTACTTC. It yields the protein CASSRTADAQYF.

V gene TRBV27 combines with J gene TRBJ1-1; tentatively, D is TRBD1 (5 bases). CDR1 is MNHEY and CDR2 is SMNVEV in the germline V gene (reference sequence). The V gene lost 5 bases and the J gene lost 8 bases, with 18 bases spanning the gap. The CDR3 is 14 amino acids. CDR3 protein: CASSLFTLQGEAFF. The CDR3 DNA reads TGTGCCAGCAGTCTATTTACGCTCCAGGGAGAAGCTTTCTTT.

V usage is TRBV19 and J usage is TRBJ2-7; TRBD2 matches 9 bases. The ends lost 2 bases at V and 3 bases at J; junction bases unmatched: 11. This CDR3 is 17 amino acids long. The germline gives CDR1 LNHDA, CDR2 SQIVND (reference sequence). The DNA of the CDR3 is TGTGCCAGTAGTATATCAACCGGGACTAGCCTCCACTACGAGCAGTACTTC. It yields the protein CASSISTGTSLHYEQYF.

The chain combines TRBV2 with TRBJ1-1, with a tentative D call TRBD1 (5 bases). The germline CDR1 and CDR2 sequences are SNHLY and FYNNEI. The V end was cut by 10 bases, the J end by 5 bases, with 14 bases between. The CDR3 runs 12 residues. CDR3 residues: CATQGFRTEAFF. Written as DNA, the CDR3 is TGTGCCACCCAGGGATTTCGAACTGAAGCTTTCTTT.

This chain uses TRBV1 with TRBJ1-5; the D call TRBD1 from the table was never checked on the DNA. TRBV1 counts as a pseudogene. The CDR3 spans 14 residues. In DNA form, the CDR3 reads TGCACCAGCAGCCGGGTCCAGGGTAATCAGCCCCAGCATTTT. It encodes CTSSRVQGNQPQHF.

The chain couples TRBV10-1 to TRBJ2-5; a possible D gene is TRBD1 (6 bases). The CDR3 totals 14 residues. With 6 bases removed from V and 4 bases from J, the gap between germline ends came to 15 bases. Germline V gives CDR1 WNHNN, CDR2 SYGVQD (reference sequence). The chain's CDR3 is CASSTGLYRETQYF. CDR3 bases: TGCGCCAGCAGCACAGGGTTGTATCGAGAGACCCAGTACTTC.

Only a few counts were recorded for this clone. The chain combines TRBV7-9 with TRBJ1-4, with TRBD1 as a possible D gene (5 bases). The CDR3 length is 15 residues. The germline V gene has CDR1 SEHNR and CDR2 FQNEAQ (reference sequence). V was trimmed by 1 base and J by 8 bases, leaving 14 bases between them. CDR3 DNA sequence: TGTGCCAGCAGCTTAGACTTCGGGGGAGAGGAAAAACTGTTTTTT. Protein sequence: CASSLDFGGEEKLFF. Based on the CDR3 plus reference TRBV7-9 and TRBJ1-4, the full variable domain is DTGVSQNPRHKITKRGQNVTFRCDPISEHNRLYWYRQTLGQGPEFLTYFQNEAQLEKSRLLSDRFSAERPKGSFSTLEIQRTEQGDSAMYLCASSLDFGGEEKLFFGSGTQLSVL.

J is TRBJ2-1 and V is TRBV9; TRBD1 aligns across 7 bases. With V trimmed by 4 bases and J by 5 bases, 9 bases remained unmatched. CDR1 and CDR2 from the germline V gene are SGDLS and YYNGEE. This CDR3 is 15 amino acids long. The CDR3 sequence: CASSPRQGLNNEQFF. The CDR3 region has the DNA TGTGCCAGCAGCCCACGACAGGGTTTGAACAATGAGCAGTTCTTC.

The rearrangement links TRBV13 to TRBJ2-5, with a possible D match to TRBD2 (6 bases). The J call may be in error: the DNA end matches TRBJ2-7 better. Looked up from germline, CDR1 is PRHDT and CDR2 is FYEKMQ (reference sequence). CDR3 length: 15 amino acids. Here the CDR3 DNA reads TGTGCCAGCAGCTTAGGTGCAGGAGGGACCTACGAGCAGTACTTC. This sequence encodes CASSLGAGGTYEQYF.

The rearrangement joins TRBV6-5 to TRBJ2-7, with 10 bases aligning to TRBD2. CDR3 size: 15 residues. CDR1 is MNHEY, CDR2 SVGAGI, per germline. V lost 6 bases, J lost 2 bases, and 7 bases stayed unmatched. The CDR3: CASRSGLADPYEQYF. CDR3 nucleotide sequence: TGTGCCAGCAGATCTGGACTAGCGGATCCCTACGAGCAGTACTTC.

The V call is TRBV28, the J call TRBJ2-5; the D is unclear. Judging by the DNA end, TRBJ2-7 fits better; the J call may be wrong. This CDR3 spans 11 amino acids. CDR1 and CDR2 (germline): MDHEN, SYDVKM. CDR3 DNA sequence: TGTGCCAGCAGCTCTCCGTACGAGCAGTACTTC. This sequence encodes CASSSPYEQYF.

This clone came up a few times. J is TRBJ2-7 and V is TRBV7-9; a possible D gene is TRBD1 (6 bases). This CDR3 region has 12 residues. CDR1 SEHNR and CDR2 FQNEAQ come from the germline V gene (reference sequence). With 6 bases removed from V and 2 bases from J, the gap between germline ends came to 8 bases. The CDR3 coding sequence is TGTGCCAGCAGGGACAGCACCTACGAGCAGTACTTC. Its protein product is CASRDSTYEQYF.

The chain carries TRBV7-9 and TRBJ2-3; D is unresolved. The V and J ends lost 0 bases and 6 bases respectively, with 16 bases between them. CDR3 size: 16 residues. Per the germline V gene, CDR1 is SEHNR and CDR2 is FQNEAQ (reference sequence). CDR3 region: CASSLAVSDLDDTQYF. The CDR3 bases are TGTGCCAGCAGCTTAGCGGTCAGCGACCTAGACGATACGCAGTATTTT.

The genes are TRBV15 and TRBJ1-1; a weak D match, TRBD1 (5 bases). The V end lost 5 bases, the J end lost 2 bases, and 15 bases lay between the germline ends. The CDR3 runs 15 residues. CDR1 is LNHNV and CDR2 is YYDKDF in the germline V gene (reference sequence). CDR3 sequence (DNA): TGTGCCACCAGCCAGCGGGGGGGGATTAACACTGAAGCTTTCTTT. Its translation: CATSQRGGINTEAFF.

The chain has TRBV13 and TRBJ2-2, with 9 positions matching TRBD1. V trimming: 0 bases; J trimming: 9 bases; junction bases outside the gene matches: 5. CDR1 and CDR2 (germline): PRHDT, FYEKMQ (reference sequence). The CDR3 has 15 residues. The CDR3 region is CASSLGSGTGRELFF. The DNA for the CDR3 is TGTGCCAGCAGCTTAGGCTCCGGGACAGGGAGGGAGCTGTTTTTT.

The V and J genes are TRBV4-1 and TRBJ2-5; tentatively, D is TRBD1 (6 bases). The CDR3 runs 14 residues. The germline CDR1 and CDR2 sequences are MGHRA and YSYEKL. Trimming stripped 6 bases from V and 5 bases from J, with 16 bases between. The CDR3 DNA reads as TGCGCCAGCAGTCGCACAGGGCCGGGGGAGACCCAGTACTTC. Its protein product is CASSRTGPGETQYF.

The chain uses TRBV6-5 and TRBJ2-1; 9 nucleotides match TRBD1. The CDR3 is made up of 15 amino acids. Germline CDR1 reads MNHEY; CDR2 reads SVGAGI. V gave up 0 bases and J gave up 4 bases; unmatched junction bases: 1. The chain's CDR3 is CASSYSGQGYNEQFF. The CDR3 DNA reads TGTGCCAGCAGTTACTCGGGACAGGGTTACAATGAGCAGTTCTTC.

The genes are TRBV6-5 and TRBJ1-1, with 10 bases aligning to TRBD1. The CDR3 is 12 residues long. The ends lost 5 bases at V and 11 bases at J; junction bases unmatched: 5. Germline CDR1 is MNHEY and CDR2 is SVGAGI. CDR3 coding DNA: TGTGCCAGCAGTGGGGACAGGGGTTTGGCTTTCTTT. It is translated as CASSGDRGLAFF.

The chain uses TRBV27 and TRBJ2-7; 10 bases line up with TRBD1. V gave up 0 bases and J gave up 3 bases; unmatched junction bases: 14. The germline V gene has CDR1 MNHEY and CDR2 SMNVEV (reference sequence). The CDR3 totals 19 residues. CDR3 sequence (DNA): TGTGCCAGCAGTTTATCGGGACCGAACGCCGGGACAGGGGTCTACGAGCAGTACTTC. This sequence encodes CASSLSGPNAGTGVYEQYF.